This T cell receptor (beta chain) was identified in a study of T cells in Graves' hyperthyroidism and ophthalmopathy. Turning to this clonotype: The antigen is undetermined.

Germline V gene sequence: CDR1 MNHNS, CDR2 SASEGT. There are 11 residues in the CDR3. Deletions cut 3 bases from V and 11 bases from J, with 10 bases between. General study points: Ophthalmopathy was model-predicted a median roughly 6.5 months pre-onset. Blood also held most thyroid clonotypes expanded beyond 0.001. Stable hyperthyroidism was told apart from ophthalmopathy by a model built on 13 V-J features.

RNA transcripts were the template for amplifying TCR beta CDR3 regions. The study used the HTBI primer set for a first-round RT-PCR of the TCR CDR3. From the multiplex PCR reads, TCRdb called clonotypes with MiXCR, one entry per CDR3 protein. The table records 500,000 to 600,000 distinct CDR3 sequences, 40% to 55% of them present only once. Not enrolled were patients with uncontrolled infection, other autoimmune disease, pregnancy or lactation. The V call is TRBV6-1, the J call TRBJ1-1, with D unclear. The receptor's source is a woman in her late teens or twenties with Graves' hyperthyroidism. The sample comprised peripheral blood or thyroid tissue (not recorded which). CDR3 region: CASSDPYRAFF. The DNA of the CDR3 is TGTGCCAGCAGTGATCCCTACCGGGCTTTCTTT.